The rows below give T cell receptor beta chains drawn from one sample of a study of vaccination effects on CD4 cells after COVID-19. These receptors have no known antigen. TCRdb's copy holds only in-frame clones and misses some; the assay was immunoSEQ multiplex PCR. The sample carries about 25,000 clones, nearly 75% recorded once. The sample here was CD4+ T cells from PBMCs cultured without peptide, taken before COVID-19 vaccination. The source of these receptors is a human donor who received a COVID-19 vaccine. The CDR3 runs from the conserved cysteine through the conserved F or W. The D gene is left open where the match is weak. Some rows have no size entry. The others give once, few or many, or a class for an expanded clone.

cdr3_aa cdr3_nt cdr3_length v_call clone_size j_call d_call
CASSEGAGGYTF TGTGCCAGCAGTGAGGGGGCAGGAGGCTACACCTTC 12 TRBV6-1 . TRBJ1-2 .
CASSEARRQGVGKLFF TGTGCCAGCAGTGAAGCGAGGCGACAGGGGGTGGGAAAACTGTTTTTT 16 TRBV6-1 medium-sized TRBJ1-4 TRBD1
CASSLGGRQGQETQYF TGCGCCAGCAGCTTAGGGGGTAGACAGGGACAAGAGACCCAGTACTTC 16 TRBV5-1 once TRBJ2-5 TRBD1
CASSPGPSYNEQFF TGTGCCAGCAGCCCTGGGCCCTCCTACAATGAGCAGTTCTTC 14 TRBV21-1 . TRBJ2-1 .
CASSLDRNTQYF TGTGCCAGCAGCCTCGACCGGAATACGCAGTATTTT 12 TRBV7-8 once TRBJ2-3 .
CASSPQGVGEQYF TGTGCCAGCAGCCCCCAGGGGGTCGGCGAGCAGTACTTC 13 TRBV7-2 . TRBJ2-7 TRBD1
CATSRKDQGTGELFF TGTGCCACCAGCAGAAAGGACCAGGGGACCGGGGAGCTGTTTTTT 15 TRBV15 . TRBJ2-2 .
CASSKTGYEQYF TGTGCCAGCAGCAAGACAGGCTACGAGCAGTACTTC 12 TRBV2 . TRBJ2-7 .
CASSSSRAPTGELFF TGCGCCAGCAGCTCGAGCAGGGCCCCCACCGGGGAGCTGTTTTTT 15 TRBV5-1 . TRBJ2-2 .
CAWSVQRARGSYGYTF TGTGCCTGGAGTGTCCAAAGGGCTCGAGGATCCTATGGCTACACCTTC 16 TRBV30 . TRBJ1-2 .
CASSRPGGSEQYF TGCGCCAGCAGCAGGCCGGGAGGCAGCGAGCAGTACTTC 13 TRBV5-1 . TRBJ2-7 TRBD2
CASRGTTSGDRETQYF TGCGCCAGCAGGGGAACGACTAGCGGGGACCGAGAGACCCAGTACTTC 16 TRBV10-2 . TRBJ2-5 TRBD2
CSVDGTGGFTNYGYTF TGCAGCGTTGACGGGACGGGGGGCTTTACTAACTATGGCTACACCTTC 16 TRBV29-1 . TRBJ1-2 .
CASSSLAGEVFF TGTGCCAGCAGCTCATTAGCGGGCGAGGTGTTCTTC 12 TRBV11-2 . TRBJ2-1 TRBD2
CASSVGQGINSPLHF TGTGCCAGCAGCGTAGGCCAGGGGATTAATTCACCCCTCCACTTT 15 TRBV9 few TRBJ1-6 .
CASSPGSQPQHF TGTGCCAGCAGTCCCGGGAGTCAGCCCCAGCATTTT 12 TRBV12-3/TRBV12-4 . TRBJ1-5 .